This T cell receptor beta chain was recovered during a study of T cell repertoires in cytomegalovirus infection. Study-level background: A matching HLA type, together with CMV infection, was signaled by public TCR beta signatures.

Germline V lookup: CDR1 MGHRA, CDR2 YSYEKL. The CDR3 consists of 16 residues. The ends lost 3 bases at V and 0 bases at J; junction bases unmatched: 3. Study results and caveats: In two of eight donors, the top clonotype was HLA-C-restricted CMV-specific. There were carriers of CMV plus the relevant HLA, and cumulative public TCR beta family frequency identified them.

A note on this clonotype: The antigen is unknown.

One entry per CDR3 protein, called by TCRdb with MiXCR from the reads. The data show about 440,000 distinct CDR3 sequences, with roughly a third seen just once and roughly an eighth held by the top ten. The receptor was derived from a human donor in good health (CMV status not recorded). Some clones in this sample may be carry-over from other donors' samples. Sequenced input: PBMCs. The rearrangement links TRBV4-1 to TRBJ2-1; 9 bases fit TRBD2. Written as DNA, the CDR3 is TGCGCCAGCAGCCATCTAGCGGGGAGCTCCTACAATGAGCAGTTCTTC. It is translated as CASSHLAGSSYNEQFF.